This is a list of T cell receptor beta chains from one sample in a study of blood T cell dynamics during melanoma immunotherapy. Using immunoSEQ multiplex PCR, the repertoire was profiled, and TCRdb retains in-frame clones only, with some absent. Of 11,000 to 15,000 clones listed, more than 75% are singletons. The sequenced sample was blood, obtained from a patient treated with checkpoint blockade. The receptors originated from a human donor with melanoma. Each CDR3 is given with its conserved first and last residue. A D gene is named only where the DNA matches it firmly. Expanded clones are given a class, and other clones once, few, many or no size at all.

j_call: TRBJ1-2
v_call: TRBV7-2
d_call: -
clone_size: -
cdr3_nt: TGTGCCAGCAGCTTAGACGGGTATGGCTACACCTTC
cdr3_aa: CASSLDGYGYTF

j_call: TRBJ1-5
v_call: TRBV5-5
d_call: TRBD1
clone_size: -
cdr3_nt: TGTGCCAGCAGCTTGGCCACTGACAGGGGCCCGCAGCATTTT
cdr3_aa: CASSLATDRGPQHF

j_call: TRBJ1-1
v_call: TRBV19
d_call: TRBD1
clone_size: -
cdr3_nt: TGTGCCAGTAAAAGGGGGCTGGGGACTGAAGCTTTCTTT
cdr3_aa: CASKRGLGTEAFF

j_call: TRBJ2-2
v_call: TRBV7-3
d_call: -
clone_size: -
cdr3_nt: TGTGCCAGCAGCTTAACGACAAATACCGGGGAGCTGTTTTTT
cdr3_aa: CASSLTTNTGELFF

j_call: TRBJ2-5
v_call: TRBV9
d_call: -
clone_size: -
cdr3_nt: TGTGCCAGCAGCGTAGCGCCTACACAAGAGACCCAGTACTTC
cdr3_aa: CASSVAPTQETQYF

j_call: TRBJ1-3
v_call: TRBV19
d_call: -
clone_size: once
cdr3_nt: TGTGCCAGTAGTACAGGGCGCTCTGGAAACACCATATATTTT
cdr3_aa: CASSTGRSGNTIYF

j_call: TRBJ1-1
v_call: TRBV12-5
d_call: -
clone_size: -
cdr3_nt: TGTGCTAGTGGTCGGTCTATGAACACTGAAGCTTTCTTT
cdr3_aa: CASGRSMNTEAFF

j_call: TRBJ1-2
v_call: TRBV6-5
d_call: -
clone_size: few
cdr3_nt: TGTGCCAGCGCGGCCCAGGGGTACTATGGCTACACCTTC
cdr3_aa: CASAAQGYYGYTF

j_call: TRBJ1-1
v_call: TRBV6-5
d_call: -
clone_size: few
cdr3_nt: TGTGCCAGCACCCGAGAGGGAGGGACTGAAGCTTTCTTT
cdr3_aa: CASTREGGTEAFF

j_call: TRBJ2-3
v_call: TRBV7-6
d_call: TRBD2
clone_size: -
cdr3_nt: TGTGCCAGCAGCCCAGTAAGACGCGGGGGTAGCACAGATACGCAGTATTTT
cdr3_aa: CASSPVRRGGSTDTQYF

j_call: TRBJ2-1
v_call: TRBV2
d_call: -
clone_size: -
cdr3_nt: TGTGCCAGCAGTGATATGGCGACGAGCTCCTACAATGAGCAGTTCTTC
cdr3_aa: CASSDMATSSYNEQFF

j_call: TRBJ1-6
v_call: TRBV6-5
d_call: -
clone_size: -
cdr3_nt: TGTGCCAGCAGTCTCGGGATGTATAATTCACCCCTCCACTTT
cdr3_aa: CASSLGMYNSPLHF

j_call: TRBJ1-4
v_call: TRBV7-2
d_call: -
clone_size: -
cdr3_nt: TGTGCCAGCAGCCCTCGGACAGCCTCCAATGAAAAACTGTTTTTT
cdr3_aa: CASSPRTASNEKLFF

j_call: TRBJ2-1
v_call: TRBV4-1
d_call: TRBD2
clone_size: -
cdr3_nt: TGCGCCAGCAGCCCCATCATAGCGGGATCTTCCTACAATGAGCAGTTCTTC
cdr3_aa: CASSPIIAGSSYNEQFF

j_call: TRBJ1-6
v_call: TRBV9
d_call: -
clone_size: -
cdr3_nt: TGTGCCAGCAGCGGGGGCCTAGATAATTCACCCCTCCACTTT
cdr3_aa: CASSGGLDNSPLHF

j_call: TRBJ2-1
v_call: TRBV18
d_call: -
clone_size: -
cdr3_nt: TGTGCCAGCTCACCACCGGATTTCTTAGGATACAATGAGCAGTTCTTC
cdr3_aa: CASSPPDFLGYNEQFF

j_call: TRBJ2-3
v_call: TRBV9
d_call: TRBD2
clone_size: -
cdr3_nt: TGTGCCAGCAGCGGGACTAGCGGGGGGGCAAATACGCAGTATTTT
cdr3_aa: CASSGTSGGANTQYF

j_call: TRBJ1-5
v_call: TRBV4-3
d_call: -
clone_size: few
cdr3_nt: TGCGCCAGCAGCCAAGAACAGGGCAACAATCAGCCCCAGCATTTT
cdr3_aa: CASSQEQGNNQPQHF

j_call: TRBJ2-5
v_call: TRBV5-8
d_call: -
clone_size: -
cdr3_nt: TGTGCCAGCAGCTTGTTATTGACTTCGGAGACCCAGTACTTC
cdr3_aa: CASSLLLTSETQYF

j_call: TRBJ1-5
v_call: TRBV19
d_call: -
clone_size: -
cdr3_nt: TGTGCCAGTAGTATCCGGGACATCTCCAATCAGCCCCAGCATTTT
cdr3_aa: CASSIRDISNQPQHF

j_call: TRBJ1-2
v_call: TRBV30
d_call: -
clone_size: -
cdr3_nt: TGTGCCTGGGTACTCTATGGCTACACCTTC
cdr3_aa: CAWVLYGYTF

j_call: TRBJ2-1
v_call: TRBV10-3
d_call: -
clone_size: -
cdr3_nt: TGTGCCATCAGTGAGAGGGCAGGGACCTACAATGAGCAGTTCTTC
cdr3_aa: CAISERAGTYNEQFF

j_call: TRBJ1-1
v_call: TRBV7-9
d_call: -
clone_size: -
cdr3_nt: TGTGCCAGCAGCTTAGGACAGGCGGCCACTGAAGCTTTCTTT
cdr3_aa: CASSLGQAATEAFF